The 4 T cell receptor beta chains presented below share a single source sample, sequenced in a study of T cell responses to AZD1222 COVID-19 vaccine. This table comes from immunoSEQ multiplex PCR, and its TCRdb copy is limited to in-frame clones, with some not included. The sample consists of roughly 140,000 clones, more than 85% of them appearing once. Sample: peripheral blood, taken 28 days after the second AZD1222 dose. The receptors were sampled from an adult who received the AZD1222 COVID-19 vaccine.

The chain couples TRBV5-1 to TRBJ2-5, with D uncertain. There are 15 residues in the CDR3. V lost 4 bases and J lost 0, with 13 bases in between. Germline V CDR1 and CDR2: SGHRS, YFSETQ. The CDR3 coding sequence is TGCGCCAGCAGCAAAACAGTTATTGACCAAGAGACCCAGTACTTC. It codes for CASSKTVIDQETQYF.

This chain links TRBV28 with TRBJ2-7; tentatively, D is TRBD1 (5 bases). Trimming took 6 bases from V and 3 from J, leaving 18 bases between them. This CDR3 is built from 15 residues. Germline V gene data show CDR1 as MDHEN and CDR2 as SYDVKM. The CDR3 here is CASSRARVSIYEQYF. For the CDR3, the DNA is TGTGCCAGCAGCAGGGCCAGGGTCTCAATCTACGAGCAGTACTTC.

The rearrangement joins TRBV9 to TRBJ2-1; possibly TRBD2 for D (7 bases). Germline V gene sequence: CDR1 SGDLS, CDR2 YYNGEE. The CDR3 is 16 amino acids. The V gene lost 0 bases and the J gene lost 9 bases, with 19 bases spanning the gap. The CDR3 region has the DNA TGTGCCAGCAGCGTAGGACGGCGCGGGGGCACTTTTGAGCAGTTCTTC. Amino acids: CASSVGRRGGTFEQFF.

This sequence joins TRBV11-2 and TRBJ2-1; D is unresolved. Trimming removed 5 bases at V and 3 bases at J, with 20 bases between. The CDR3 has 17 residues. Germline lookup yields CDR1 SGHAT and CDR2 FQNNGV. CDR3 DNA: TGTGCCAGCAGCCCAAGGAGTGGCCTCCCGGGCTACAATGAGCAGTTCTTC. Its protein is CASSPRSGLPGYNEQFF.